This T cell receptor (beta chain) came from a study of cytomegalovirus exposure and HLA in healthy donors. The study, taken as a whole, reports: An analysis that was carried out later associated about 17,000 TCR beta sequences with HLA alleles at 0.05 false discovery rate. It was confirmed in vitro that a few of the CMV-associated chains were specific for CMV antigens. A previous analysis found most TCR beta V segments productive roughly 87% or roughly 30% of the time.

Notes on this clone: The antigen is not known.

PCR amplification relied on 60 Vbeta primers (plus 13 Jbeta primers). TCRdb keeps only in-frame clones here, not all; method: immunoSEQ multiplex PCR. The table shows about 120,000 clones, with more than 70% occurring only once. The CDR3 loop spans 13 amino acids. Germline CDR1 reads GTSNPN; CDR2 reads SVGIG (reference sequence). The ends were cut back, 4 bases at V and 3 bases at J, with 12 bases in the middle. The V call is TRBV30, the J call TRBJ1-1; the D is unclear. The receptor was isolated from a man aged 25 to 40 in good health and CMV-seronegative. The sample consisted of PBMCs. The CDR3 DNA reads TGTGCCTGGATCGGGATGTCCGACACTGAAGCTTTCTTT. It specifies CAWIGMSDTEAFF.